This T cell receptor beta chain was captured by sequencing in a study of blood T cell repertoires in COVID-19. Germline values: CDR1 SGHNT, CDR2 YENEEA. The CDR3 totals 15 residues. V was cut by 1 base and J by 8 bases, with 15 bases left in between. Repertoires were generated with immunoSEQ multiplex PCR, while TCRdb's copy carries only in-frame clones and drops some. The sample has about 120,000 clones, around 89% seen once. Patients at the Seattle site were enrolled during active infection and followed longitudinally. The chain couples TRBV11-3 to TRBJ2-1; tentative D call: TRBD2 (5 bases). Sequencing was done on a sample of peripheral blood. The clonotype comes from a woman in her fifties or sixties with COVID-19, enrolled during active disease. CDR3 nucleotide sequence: TGTGCCAGCAGCTTAGCGGGCAGGTTGGAGGATGAGCAGTTCTTC. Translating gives CASSLAGRLEDEQFF.